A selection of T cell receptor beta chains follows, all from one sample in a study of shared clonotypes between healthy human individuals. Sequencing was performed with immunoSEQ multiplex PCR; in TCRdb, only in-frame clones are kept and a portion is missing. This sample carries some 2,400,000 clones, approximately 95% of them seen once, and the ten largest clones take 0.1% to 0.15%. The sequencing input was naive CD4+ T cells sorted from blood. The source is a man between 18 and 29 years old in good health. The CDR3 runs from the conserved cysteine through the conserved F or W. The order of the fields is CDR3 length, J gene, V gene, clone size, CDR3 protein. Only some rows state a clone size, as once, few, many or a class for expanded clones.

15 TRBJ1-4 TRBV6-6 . CASSYSGRLNEKLFF
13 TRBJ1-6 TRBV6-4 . CASSDLYNSPLHF
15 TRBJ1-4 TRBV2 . CASSGAVGTNEKLFF
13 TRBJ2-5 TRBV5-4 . CASSLLSGETQYF
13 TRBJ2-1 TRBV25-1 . CASSDPGKTKQFF
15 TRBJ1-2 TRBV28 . CATLGGSVSNYGYTF
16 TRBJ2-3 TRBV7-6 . CASSRTSGGPTDTQYF
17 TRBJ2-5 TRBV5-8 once CASSPGATGGMGETQYF
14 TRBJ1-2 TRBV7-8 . CASSPDRSNYGYTF
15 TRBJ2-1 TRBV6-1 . CASSAASGGAHEQFF
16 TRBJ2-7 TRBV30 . CAWSVRRQMSSYEQYF
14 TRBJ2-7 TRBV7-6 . CASTHSPGGAEQYF
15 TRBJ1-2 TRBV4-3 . CASSQGTGPNYGYTF
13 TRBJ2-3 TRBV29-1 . CSSRTRHTDTQYF
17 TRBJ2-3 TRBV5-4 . CASSRSGTSGGTDTQYF
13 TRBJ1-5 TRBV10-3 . CAIADRSDQPQHF
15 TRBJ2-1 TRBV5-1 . CASSFGTSVHNEQFF
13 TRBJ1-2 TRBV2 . CASSATGAGGYTF
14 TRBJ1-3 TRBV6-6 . CASSYYLGGEAIYF
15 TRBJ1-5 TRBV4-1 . CASSQGDKTYQPQHF
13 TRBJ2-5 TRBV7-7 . CASSFGPQETQYF
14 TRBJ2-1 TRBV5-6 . CASSSSGGWGEQFF
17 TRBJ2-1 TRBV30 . CAWSSQAGVRRYNEQFF
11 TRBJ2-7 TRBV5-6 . CASSDWDVQYF
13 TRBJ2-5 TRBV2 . CASGRGLGETQYF
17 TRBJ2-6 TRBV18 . CASTTQSQGAGANVLTF
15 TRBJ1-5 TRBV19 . CASSPEQRGNQPQHF
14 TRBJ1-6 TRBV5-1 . CASSLTGGSSPLHF
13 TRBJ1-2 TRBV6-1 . CASSFSDYYGYTF
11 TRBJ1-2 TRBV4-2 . CASRREAGYTF
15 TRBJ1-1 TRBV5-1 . CASSPRTTMNTEAFF
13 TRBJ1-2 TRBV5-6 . CASSLAQSSSYTF
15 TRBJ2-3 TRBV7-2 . CASSLSSRSTDTQYF
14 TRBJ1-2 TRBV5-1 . CASSPGPSIGGYTF
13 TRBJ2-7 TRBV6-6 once CASSFGTDYEQYF
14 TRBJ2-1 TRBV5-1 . CASSSALPTGEQFF
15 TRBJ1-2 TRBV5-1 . CASRPPGQGAEGYTF
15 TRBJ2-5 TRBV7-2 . CASSYTSGRRETQYF
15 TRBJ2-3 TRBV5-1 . CASKPSGETADTQYF
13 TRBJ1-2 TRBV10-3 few CAISDGQGYGYTF